This passage covers 20 T cell receptor beta chains from one sample sequenced in a study of T-cell memory formation after mild COVID-19. MiXCR, applied by TCRdb to the 5' RACE reads, yields one record per CDR3 protein. The sample lists 300,000 to 350,000 distinct CDR3 sequences, roughly 13% occurring once. Material for sequencing was PBMCs or a T cell subset sorted from them (not recorded which). These receptors all come from a man aged 18 to 30 who had mild COVID-19 (a few samples of this study predate the infection). Cell type and time point are not known.

This clonotype was picked up a small number of times. The V call is TRBV9, the J call TRBJ2-2; D gene ambiguous. This CDR3 comprises 17 residues. V dropped 4 bases and J dropped 1 base, with 17 bases sitting between them. Germline V gives CDR1 SGDLS, CDR2 YYNGEE. Here the CDR3 reads CASSPSGQTQNTGELFF. The CDR3 DNA sequence: TGTGCCAGCAGCCCCTCCGGTCAGACCCAGAACACCGGGGAGCTGTTTTTT.

This clonotype was seen a handful of times. This rearrangement joins TRBV6-2 or TRBV6-3 to TRBJ2-4; D is unclear. V dropped 6 bases and J dropped 0 bases, with 15 bases sitting between them. The germline V gene has CDR1 MNHEY and CDR2 SVGEGT. The CDR3 covers 16 residues. Here the CDR3 reads CASSWSQDLAKNIQYF. The CDR3, as DNA: TGTGCCAGCAGCTGGTCTCAGGACCTAGCCAAAAACATTCAGTACTTC.

The V and J genes are TRBV7-2 and TRBJ2-3; 9 bases are a match to TRBD2. CDR1 SGHTA and CDR2 FQGNSA come from the germline V gene. V was clipped by 4 bases and J by 0 bases; unmatched bases: 11. This CDR3 is 18 amino acids long. The CDR3 spells CASSSPRGRGGSTDTQYF. CDR3 coding DNA: TGTGCCAGCAGCTCCCCCCGGGGGCGGGGGGGTAGCACAGATACGCAGTATTTT. Filled out from reference TRBV7-2 and TRBJ2-3, the complete variable domain reads GAGVSQSPSNKVTEKGKDVELRCDPISGHTALYWYRQSLGQGLEFLIYFQGNSAPDKSGLPSDRFSAERTGGSVSTLTIQRTQQEDSAVYLCASSSPRGRGGSTDTQYFGPGTRLTVL.

Only a few counts were recorded for this clonotype. CDR3 in DNA: TGTGCCAGCAGCCCTCTAGCGGGGGAATCAGATACGCAGTATTTT. Protein sequence: CASSPLAGESDTQYF. The chain carries TRBV4-2 and TRBJ2-3; 10 nucleotides agree with TRBD2. Germline values: CDR1 LGHNA, CDR2 YNFKEQ. The CDR3 runs 15 residues. V lost 4 bases and J lost 4; bases outside the gene matches: 5.

V gene TRBV14 combines with J gene TRBJ2-1, with D maybe TRBD2 (6 bases). This CDR3 is 12 amino acids long. Trimming removed 7 bases at V and 9 bases at J, with 13 bases between. Germline CDR1 and CDR2: SGHDN and FVKESK. The CDR3 bases are TGTGCCAGCAACCGAGGGAGGACTGAGCAGTTCTTC. Amino acid sequence: CASNRGRTEQFF. Using reference TRBV14 and TRBJ2-1 for the parts outside the CDR3, the full variable domain is EAGVTQFPSHSVIEKGQTVTLRCDPISGHDNLYWYRRVMGKEIKFLLHFVKESKQDESGMPNNRFLAERTGGTYSTLKVQPAELEDSGVYFCASNRGRTEQFFGPGTRLTVL.

This clonotype showed up just a few times. The chain joins TRBV20-1 to TRBJ2-1, with D possibly matching TRBD2 (5 bases). V was cut by 1 base and J by 8 bases, with 12 bases left in between. The CDR3 sequence is 13 residues long. Germline values: CDR1 DFQATT, CDR2 SNEGSKA (reference sequence). CDR3 sequence reads: CSARGERLDEQFF. CDR3 DNA sequence: TGCAGTGCTAGAGGGGAGCGCCTAGATGAGCAGTTCTTC.

The chain recombines TRBV4-1 with TRBJ2-7; tentatively, D is TRBD2 (7 bases). The germline gives CDR1 MGHRA, CDR2 YSYEKL. V was shortened by 0 bases and J by 4 bases, with 13 bases between the two germline ends. The CDR3 consists of 15 residues. The CDR3 DNA reads as TGCGCCAGCAGCCAAGATAGGGGGGGGATTTACGAGCAGTACTTC. It is translated as CASSQDRGGIYEQYF.

This chain joins TRBV20-1 and TRBJ2-1; perhaps TRBD2 as D (7 bases). The CDR3 is 14 amino acids. Trimming stripped 4 bases from V and 4 bases from J, with 14 bases between. Per germline, CDR1 DFQATT and CDR2 SNEGSKA (reference sequence). The CDR3 DNA follows: TGCAGTGCTATCCCGGGGGGCGGTTACAATGAGCAGTTCTTC. This encodes CSAIPGGGYNEQFF.

The chain is built from TRBV11-2 and TRBJ2-1, with TRBD2 identical over 10 bases. From germline, CDR1 is SGHAT and CDR2 FQNNGV. CDR3 length: 17 amino acids. V gave up 0 bases and J gave up 0 bases; unmatched junction bases: 2. CDR3 loop: CASSLDSGGSSYNEQFF. CDR3 DNA: TGTGCCAGCAGCTTAGATAGCGGGGGGAGCTCCTACAATGAGCAGTTCTTC.

This clonotype was detected ten times or more. The V call is TRBV24-1, the J call TRBJ2-5, with D perhaps TRBD2 (5 bases). CDR3 length equals 15 residues. Per the germline V gene, CDR1 is KGHDR and CDR2 is SFDVKD. V was pared by 2 bases and J by 5 bases, with 14 bases between. Here the CDR3 DNA reads TGTGCCACCAGTGATTCCCGGGGATCAATGGAGACCCAGTACTTC. Translation: CATSDSRGSMETQYF.

This clonotype was detected ten times or more. The gene calls are TRBV5-1 and TRBJ2-7; D is unresolved. Trimming pared 0 bases from V and 6 bases from J, leaving 10 bases between. The germline V gene has CDR1 SGHRS and CDR2 YFSETQ. CDR3 length: 13 amino acids. The CDR3 nucleotides are TGCGCCAGCAGCTTGGTCCCCACCTCCGAGCAGTACTTC. Encoded protein: CASSLVPTSEQYF. The full variable domain, its missing parts supplied by reference TRBV5-1 and TRBJ2-7, is KAGVTQTPRYLIKTRGQQVTLSCSPISGHRSVSWYQQTPGQGLQFLFEYFSETQRNKGNFPGRFSGRQFSNSRSEMNVSTLELGDSALYLCASSLVPTSEQYFGPGTRLTVT.

This clonotype has a count of ten or more. The gene calls are TRBV5-1 and TRBJ2-1; D call uncertain. V was clipped by 0 bases and J by 6 bases, with 7 bases between them. The CDR3 loop spans 13 amino acids. CDR1 and CDR2 from the germline V gene are SGHRS and YFSETQ. CDR3 DNA: TGCGCCAGCAGCTTGGCACCAGTCAATGAGCAGTTCTTC. Translated, it gives CASSLAPVNEQFF. The entire variable domain, with the rest obtained from reference TRBV5-1 and TRBJ2-1, is as follows: KAGVTQTPRYLIKTRGQQVTLSCSPISGHRSVSWYQQTPGQGLQFLFEYFSETQRNKGNFPGRFSGRQFSNSRSEMNVSTLELGDSALYLCASSLAPVNEQFFGPGTRLTVL.

This clonotype was seen a few times. The chain recombines TRBV24-1 with TRBJ1-1, with D possibly TRBD1 on 5 matching bases. CDR1 and CDR2 from the germline V gene are KGHDR and SFDVKD. Trimming cost V 9 bases and J 3 bases, with 19 bases left between them. This CDR3 spans 15 amino acids. The CDR3 DNA is TGTGCCACCCCCACCTCAGGGAATCAGGACACTGAAGCTTTCTTT. Amino acids: CATPTSGNQDTEAFF.

Only a few counts were recorded for this clonotype. This chain links TRBV7-2 with TRBJ2-4; TRBD2 matches at 7 bases. Germline V gives CDR1 SGHTA, CDR2 FQGNSA. V was pared by 5 bases and J by 7 bases, with 11 bases of the junction left unmatched. The CDR3 covers 15 residues. The CDR3 DNA follows: TGTGCCAGCAGCCCAAGCGGGGCTGGGCGGAACATTCAGTACTTC. The encoded protein is CASSPSGAGRNIQYF.

The chain combines TRBV7-9 with TRBJ1-2, with D possibly being TRBD1 (6 bases). This CDR3 is 17 amino acids long. CDR1 is SEHNR and CDR2 is FQNEAQ in the germline V gene (reference sequence). With 5 bases removed from V and 0 bases from J, the gap between germline ends came to 19 bases. The CDR3 coding sequence is TGTGCCAGCAGCCTTAGTCCCCGGGACACCCCTAACTATGGCTACACCTTC. This sequence encodes CASSLSPRDTPNYGYTF.

The V gene is TRBV9, the J gene TRBJ2-6; 9 bases are shared with TRBD1. The CDR3 is 19 residues long. V shed 1 base and J 0 bases; nucleotides not matched to a gene: 8. CDR1 and CDR2 from the germline V gene are SGDLS and YYNGEE. CDR3 DNA sequence: TGTGCCAGCAGCGTACCGGCGGGGACAGGGTCCTCTGGGGCCAACGTCCTGACTTTC. Translating gives CASSVPAGTGSSGANVLTF. Full variable domain (missing parts from reference TRBV9 and TRBJ2-6): DSGVTQTPKHLITATGQRVTLRCSPRSGDLSVYWYQQSLDQGLQFLIQYYNGEERAKGNILERFSAQQFPDLHSELNLSSLELGDSALYFCASSVPAGTGSSGANVLTFGAGSRLTVL.

This clonotype turned up a few times. The rearrangement joins TRBV29-1 to TRBJ2-1; the D call may be TRBD1 or TRBD2 (6 bases each). CDR1 SQVTM and CDR2 ANQGSEA come from the germline V gene. Trimming took off 3 bases at V and 5 bases at J, with 14 bases between the two ends. CDR3 size: 14 residues. The CDR3 sequence: CSVEGLRGDNEQFF. DNA of the CDR3: TGCAGCGTTGAGGGCTTGAGGGGGGACAATGAGCAGTTCTTC.

This clonotype was counted between two and nine times. The gene calls are TRBV4-1 and TRBJ2-7, with TRBD2 identical over 8 bases. CDR1 and CDR2 from the germline V gene are MGHRA and YSYEKL. V was pared by 0 bases and J by 2 bases, with 6 bases of the junction left unmatched. This CDR3 spans 16 amino acids. The CDR3 region is CASSQEKRGPPYEQYF. The CDR3 DNA is TGCGCCAGCAGCCAAGAAAAGCGGGGGCCGCCCTACGAGCAGTACTTC.

This rearrangement joins TRBV11-2 to TRBJ2-1; either TRBD1 or TRBD2 may supply D (5 bases each). The CDR3 has 16 amino acids. V was shortened by 2 bases and J by 4 bases, with 15 bases between the two germline ends. Germline CDR1 is SGHAT and CDR2 is FQNNGV. CDR3 nucleotide sequence: TGTGCCAGCAGCTTACGGCAGGGCGGACTTTACAATGAGCAGTTCTTC. It specifies CASSLRQGGLYNEQFF.

This clonotype came up a few times. The chain combines TRBV12-3 or TRBV12-4 with TRBJ1-6; D might be TRBD1 (6 bases). V lost 2 bases, J lost 8 bases, and 13 bases lay in between. The CDR3 spans 15 residues. The CDR3 spells CASSLTVQGDSPLHF. Here the CDR3 DNA reads TGTGCCAGCAGTTTAACCGTACAGGGTGATTCACCCCTCCACTTT.